This TCR beta chain stems from a study of CD8 T cells in Susac syndrome (dated by TCRdb to between 2017 and 2020). With respect to the entire study: Whether CD8+ T cell activation and differentiation in Susac syndrome was antigen driven was tested using repertoire sequencing. The study compared CD8+ T cell repertoire clonality among eleven to twelve healthy donors, roughly 14 Susac syndrome patients and some 16 multiple sclerosis patients. Findings and caveats that apply to the study as a whole: The number of individuals in the TCR sequencing and HLA analysis was acknowledged as relatively small.

As to this clonotype: This clone's antigen is unknown. It has no much larger one-base neighbor in the sample; base qualities were not kept.

RNA was extracted with the RNeasy kit and 0.5 to 1 ug was reverse transcribed using random hexamers. The immunoSEQ multiplex PCR assay, which covers 54 Vbeta and 13 Jbeta segments, was used to amplify TCR beta CDR3 regions. To correct PCR amplification bias, a synthetic template baseline was used for both primer optimization and computational correction. Per the original workflow: Only productive sequences were kept, with reads annotated to V, D and J genes according to IMGT and analyzed in immunoSEQ Analyzer. Clonality was computed as one minus Shannon entropy normalized by log2 of the number of productive unique sequences. For each patient and control, public and private clones were evaluated among the 100 most prevalent clones. Clones were defined as Susac-specific when absent from the healthy and MS cohorts, from about 970 published viral clones and from other ImmuneACCESS disease sequences. The public reads were reanalyzed by TCRdb: fastp trimming at Q25, MiXCR alignment, in-frame beta chains only. One record per CDR3 amino acid sequence lists the most common genes and DNA. These V and J calls are TCRdb output, not the study's own analysis. A total of over 95,000 distinct CDR3 sequences appear in this sample, approximately 90% of them only once. The ten largest clones add up to approximately 0.11% of the sample.

Reading the germline V gene (reference sequence) gives CDR1 DFQATT and CDR2 SNEGSKA. Relative to germline, V is 3 bases shorter and J is 8 bases shorter, with 7 bases between their ends. There are 10 amino acids in the CDR3, from cysteine to phenylalanine inclusive. Left in the record is the CDR3 DNA by itself, 30 bases read in frame from the first base. High-throughput TCR beta sequencing profiled peripheral blood CD8+ and CD4+ T cells from healthy donors, Susac syndrome patients and multiple sclerosis patients. Healthy donors were included as age- and sex-matched controls. Bulk CD8+ and CD4+ T cells were purified magnetically by negative isolation, whereas CD8+ TEMRA cells were enriched by FACS. Blood was collected in EDTA tubes and processed within 24 hours, with PBMCs isolated through density gradient centrifugation. PBMCs destined for TCR sequencing were cryopreserved in liquid nitrogen and later thawed in a 37 °C water bath. The sorted or isolated CD4+, CD8+ and CD8+ TEMRA cells reached a purity of at least 90%.

The sequence derives from a human donor in good health. The sequencing input was CD8+ T cells from PBMCs. The chain is assembled from TRBV20-1 and TRBJ1-2; the D gene is not confidently resolved. The sequence in DNA is TGCAGTGCTAGTGGTCTAGGCTACACCTTC. It codes for CSASGLGYTF.